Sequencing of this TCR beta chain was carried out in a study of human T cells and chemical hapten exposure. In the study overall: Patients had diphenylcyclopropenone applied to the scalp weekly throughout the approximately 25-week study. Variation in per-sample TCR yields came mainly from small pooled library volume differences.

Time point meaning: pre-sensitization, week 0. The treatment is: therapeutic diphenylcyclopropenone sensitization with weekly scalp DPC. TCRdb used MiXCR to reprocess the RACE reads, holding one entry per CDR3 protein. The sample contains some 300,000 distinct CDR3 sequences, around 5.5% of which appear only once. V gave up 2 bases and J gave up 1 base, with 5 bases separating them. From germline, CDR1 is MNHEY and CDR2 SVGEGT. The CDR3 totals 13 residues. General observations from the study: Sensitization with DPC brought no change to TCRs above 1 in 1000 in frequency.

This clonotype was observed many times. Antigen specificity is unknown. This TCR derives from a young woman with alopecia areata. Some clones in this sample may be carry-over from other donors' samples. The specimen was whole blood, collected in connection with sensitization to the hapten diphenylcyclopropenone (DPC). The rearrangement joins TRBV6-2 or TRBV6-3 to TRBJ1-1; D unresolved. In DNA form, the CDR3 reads TGTGCCAGCAGTTACCGGGCGAACACTGAAGCTTTCTTT. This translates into CASSYRANTEAFF.